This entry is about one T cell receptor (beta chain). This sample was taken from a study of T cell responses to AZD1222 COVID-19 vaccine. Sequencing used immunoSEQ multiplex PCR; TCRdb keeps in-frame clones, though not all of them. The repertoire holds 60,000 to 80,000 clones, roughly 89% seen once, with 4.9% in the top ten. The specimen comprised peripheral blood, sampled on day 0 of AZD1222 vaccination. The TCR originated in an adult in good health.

This chain's CDR3 is CASSETGFSYGYTF. The CDR3 DNA reads TGTGCCAGCAGTGAGACAGGCTTCTCGTATGGCTACACCTTC. The chain recombines TRBV2 with TRBJ1-2, with D maybe TRBD1 (6 bases). This CDR3 contains 14 residues. CDR1 is SNHLY and CDR2 is FYNNEI in the germline V gene. Between the trimmed V and J ends, which lost 3 bases and 5 bases, there was a span of 13 bases.